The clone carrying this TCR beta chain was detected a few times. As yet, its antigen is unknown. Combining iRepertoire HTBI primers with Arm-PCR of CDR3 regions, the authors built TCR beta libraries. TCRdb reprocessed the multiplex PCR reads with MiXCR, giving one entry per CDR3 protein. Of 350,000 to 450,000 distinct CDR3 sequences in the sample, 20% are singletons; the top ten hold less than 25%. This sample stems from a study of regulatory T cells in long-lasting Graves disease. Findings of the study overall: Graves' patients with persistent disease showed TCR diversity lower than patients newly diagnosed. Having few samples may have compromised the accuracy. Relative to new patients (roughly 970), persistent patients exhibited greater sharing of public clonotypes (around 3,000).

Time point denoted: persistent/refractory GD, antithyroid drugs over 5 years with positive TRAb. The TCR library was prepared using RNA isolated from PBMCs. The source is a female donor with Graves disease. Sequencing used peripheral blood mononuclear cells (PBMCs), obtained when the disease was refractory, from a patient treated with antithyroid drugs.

As DNA, the CDR3 is TGTGCCAGCAGCCAACACCTACAACGGGAGGGGGATGGCTACACCTTC. Translated, it gives CASSQHLQREGDGYTF. The chain joins TRBV7-9 to TRBJ1-2; D is perhaps TRBD1 (6 bases). Between the trimmed V and J ends, which lost 5 bases and 6 bases, there was a span of 22 bases. CDR1 SEHNR and CDR2 FQNEAQ come from the germline V gene (reference sequence). The CDR3 covers 16 residues.